This TCR beta chain comes out of a study of cytomegalovirus exposure and HLA in healthy donors. Primers included in the PCR were 60 Vbeta and 13 Jbeta primers. Profiling relied on immunoSEQ multiplex PCR, and the TCRdb table lists in-frame clones only, not all of them. The sample lists 130,000 to 150,000 clones; roughly four fifths were seen once. A remark on this clone: Its antigen is unknown.

Study results and limitations: Highly shared variants forming one cluster were likely a sequencing artifact. Earlier analysis looked at TCR beta V segments, and most were productive about 90% or about 30% of the time.

In germline, CDR1 is WNHNN, CDR2 SYGVQD (reference sequence). This CDR3 is 14 amino acids long. The chain has TRBV10-1 and TRBJ2-5; D might be TRBD1 (6 bases). The tail of the sequence fits TRBJ2-7 better, so the J call may be wrong. The source of this sequence is a man between 40 and 49 years old in good health and CMV-seropositive. Sequencing was performed on PBMCs. The CDR3 DNA reads TGCGCCAGCAGCCGACAGGTAGCCTCCTACGAGCAGTACTTC. The encoded protein is CASSRQVASYEQYF.